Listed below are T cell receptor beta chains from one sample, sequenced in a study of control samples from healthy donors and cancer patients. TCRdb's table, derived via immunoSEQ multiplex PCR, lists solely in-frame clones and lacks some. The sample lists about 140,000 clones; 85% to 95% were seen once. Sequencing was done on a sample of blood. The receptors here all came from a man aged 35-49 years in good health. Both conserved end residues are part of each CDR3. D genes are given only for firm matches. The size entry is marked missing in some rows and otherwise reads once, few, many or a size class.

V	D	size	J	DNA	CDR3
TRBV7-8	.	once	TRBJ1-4	TGTGCCAGCAGCTTTCAGCCGGGATCTACTAATGAAAAACTGTTTTTT	CASSFQPGSTNEKLFF
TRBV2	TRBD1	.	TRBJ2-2	TGTGCCACAAGACAGGGTTCAGGTGGCACCGGGGAGCTGTTTTTT	CATRQGSGGTGELFF
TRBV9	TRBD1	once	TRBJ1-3	TGTGCCAGCAGCCCAGGACAGGGGGCAAATGGAAACACCATATATTTT	CASSPGQGANGNTIYF
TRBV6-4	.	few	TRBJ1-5	TGTGCCAGCAGTGAGGGATATAGCAATCAGCCCCAGCATTTT	CASSEGYSNQPQHF
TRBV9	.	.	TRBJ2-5	TGTGCCAGCAGCGTAGATAGGGGGATGTCCCAGTACTTC	CASSVDRGMSQYF
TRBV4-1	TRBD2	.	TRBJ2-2	TGCGCCAGCAGACAACTAGCGGGGATCGGGGAGCTGTTTTTT	CASRQLAGIGELFF
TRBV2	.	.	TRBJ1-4	TGTGCCAGCAGGAACGGGACGAAGGTTACTTATGAAAAACTGTTTTTT	CASRNGTKVTYEKLFF
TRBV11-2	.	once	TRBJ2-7	TGTGCCAGCAGCTTAGATAAGGGCCGCTACGAGCAGTACTTC	CASSLDKGRYEQYF
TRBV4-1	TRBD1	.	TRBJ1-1	TGCGCCAGCAGCCAACCAGGGGGTTGGACTGAAGCTTTCTTT	CASSQPGGWTEAFF
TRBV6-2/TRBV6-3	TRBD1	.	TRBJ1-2	TGTGCCAGCAGTTACCTGACAGGGAAATTGGGCTACACCTTC	CASSYLTGKLGYTF
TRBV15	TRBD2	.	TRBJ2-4	TGTGCCACCAGCAGACGGAGCGGGGGGGGTTCGGAAGCCAAAAACATTCAGTACTTC	CATSRRSGGGSEAKNIQYF
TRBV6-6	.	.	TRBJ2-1	TGTGCCAGCAGTAGCCAGACCGTCTACAATGAGCAGTTCTTC	CASSSQTVYNEQFF
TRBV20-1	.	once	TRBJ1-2	TGCAGGGGGGGGCCCGATGGCTACACCTTC	CRGGPDGYTF
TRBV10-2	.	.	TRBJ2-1	TGCGCCAGCAGTGAGCGGGCCACCTACAATGAGCAGTTCTTC	CASSERATYNEQFF
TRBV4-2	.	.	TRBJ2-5	TGTGCCAGCAGCCAAGCTGGGCTAGCGGAGACCCAGTACTTC	CASSQAGLAETQYF
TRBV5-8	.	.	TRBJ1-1	TGTGCCAGCAGCTTGGGAGCCGCGAACACTGAAGCTTTCTTT	CASSLGAANTEAFF
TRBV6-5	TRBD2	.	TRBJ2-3	TGTGCCAGCGCCGGAGCGGGGGGGCCAATAGATACGCAGTATTTT	CASAGAGGPIDTQYF
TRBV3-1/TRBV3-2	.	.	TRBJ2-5	TGTGCCAGCACAGGGGTTGAGACCCAGTACTTC	CASTGVETQYF
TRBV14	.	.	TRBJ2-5	TGTGCCAGCAGCCAAGCGAGGGGGGCATCGATAGAGACCCAGTACTTC	CASSQARGASIETQYF
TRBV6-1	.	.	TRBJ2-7	TGTGCCAGCAGTGATCTTGTGGACCGCGAGCAGTACTTC	CASSDLVDREQYF
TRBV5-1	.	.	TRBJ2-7	TGCGCCAGCAGCTTGGTTGGGTACGAGCAGTACTTC	CASSLVGYEQYF
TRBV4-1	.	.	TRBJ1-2	TGCGCCAGCTCCCATGGGGGACCTGCTAACTATGGCTACACCTTC	CASSHGGPANYGYTF
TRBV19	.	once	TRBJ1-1	TGTGCCAGTAGTATAGATGGGGACACAGGAGCTTTCTTT	CASSIDGDTGAFF
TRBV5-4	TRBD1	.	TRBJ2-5	TGTGCCAGCAGCTCCGGGACAGCCCAAGAGACCCAGTACTTC	CASSSGTAQETQYF
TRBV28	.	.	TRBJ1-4	TGTGCCAGCAGTCACACAGGGTTAAAGGCTAATGAAAAACTGTTTTTT	CASSHTGLKANEKLFF
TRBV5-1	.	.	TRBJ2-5	TGCGCCAGCAGCAGTAGGGGGGAGACCCAGTACTTC	CASSSRGETQYF
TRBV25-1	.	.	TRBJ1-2	TGTGCCAGCAGTGAACACCTACAGGGAAATGGCTACACCTTC	CASSEHLQGNGYTF
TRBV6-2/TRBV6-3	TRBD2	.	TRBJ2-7	TGTGCCAGCAGTCACGGGGGGATGCCCTACGAGCAGTACTTC	CASSHGGMPYEQYF
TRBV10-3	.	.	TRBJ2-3	TGTGCCATCCGGTTACCCGTCACAGATACGCAGTATTTT	CAIRLPVTDTQYF